This T cell receptor beta chain emerged from a study of OX40 agonist ivuxolimab in advanced cancers. The data were produced by immunoSEQ multiplex PCR, yet TCRdb's version contains in-frame clones alone and is incomplete. This table holds approximately 10,000 clones, roughly 86% found once. A few counts support this clone. Trimming stripped 6 bases from V and 5 bases from J, with 14 bases between. This CDR3 comprises 13 residues. CDR1 and CDR2 from the germline V gene are SEHNR and FQNEAQ (reference sequence). The origin of this receptor is an adult with an advanced solid tumor such as melanoma, head and neck, liver or kidney cancer. The input for sequencing was CD4+ or CD8+ T cells sorted from blood, taken in a trial of the OX40 agonist ivuxolimab. V gene TRBV7-9 combines with J gene TRBJ2-7; perhaps TRBD1 as D (5 bases). The CDR3: CASSNIRVNEQYF. CDR3 nucleotide sequence: TGTGCCAGCAGTAATATCAGGGTGAACGAGCAGTACTTC.